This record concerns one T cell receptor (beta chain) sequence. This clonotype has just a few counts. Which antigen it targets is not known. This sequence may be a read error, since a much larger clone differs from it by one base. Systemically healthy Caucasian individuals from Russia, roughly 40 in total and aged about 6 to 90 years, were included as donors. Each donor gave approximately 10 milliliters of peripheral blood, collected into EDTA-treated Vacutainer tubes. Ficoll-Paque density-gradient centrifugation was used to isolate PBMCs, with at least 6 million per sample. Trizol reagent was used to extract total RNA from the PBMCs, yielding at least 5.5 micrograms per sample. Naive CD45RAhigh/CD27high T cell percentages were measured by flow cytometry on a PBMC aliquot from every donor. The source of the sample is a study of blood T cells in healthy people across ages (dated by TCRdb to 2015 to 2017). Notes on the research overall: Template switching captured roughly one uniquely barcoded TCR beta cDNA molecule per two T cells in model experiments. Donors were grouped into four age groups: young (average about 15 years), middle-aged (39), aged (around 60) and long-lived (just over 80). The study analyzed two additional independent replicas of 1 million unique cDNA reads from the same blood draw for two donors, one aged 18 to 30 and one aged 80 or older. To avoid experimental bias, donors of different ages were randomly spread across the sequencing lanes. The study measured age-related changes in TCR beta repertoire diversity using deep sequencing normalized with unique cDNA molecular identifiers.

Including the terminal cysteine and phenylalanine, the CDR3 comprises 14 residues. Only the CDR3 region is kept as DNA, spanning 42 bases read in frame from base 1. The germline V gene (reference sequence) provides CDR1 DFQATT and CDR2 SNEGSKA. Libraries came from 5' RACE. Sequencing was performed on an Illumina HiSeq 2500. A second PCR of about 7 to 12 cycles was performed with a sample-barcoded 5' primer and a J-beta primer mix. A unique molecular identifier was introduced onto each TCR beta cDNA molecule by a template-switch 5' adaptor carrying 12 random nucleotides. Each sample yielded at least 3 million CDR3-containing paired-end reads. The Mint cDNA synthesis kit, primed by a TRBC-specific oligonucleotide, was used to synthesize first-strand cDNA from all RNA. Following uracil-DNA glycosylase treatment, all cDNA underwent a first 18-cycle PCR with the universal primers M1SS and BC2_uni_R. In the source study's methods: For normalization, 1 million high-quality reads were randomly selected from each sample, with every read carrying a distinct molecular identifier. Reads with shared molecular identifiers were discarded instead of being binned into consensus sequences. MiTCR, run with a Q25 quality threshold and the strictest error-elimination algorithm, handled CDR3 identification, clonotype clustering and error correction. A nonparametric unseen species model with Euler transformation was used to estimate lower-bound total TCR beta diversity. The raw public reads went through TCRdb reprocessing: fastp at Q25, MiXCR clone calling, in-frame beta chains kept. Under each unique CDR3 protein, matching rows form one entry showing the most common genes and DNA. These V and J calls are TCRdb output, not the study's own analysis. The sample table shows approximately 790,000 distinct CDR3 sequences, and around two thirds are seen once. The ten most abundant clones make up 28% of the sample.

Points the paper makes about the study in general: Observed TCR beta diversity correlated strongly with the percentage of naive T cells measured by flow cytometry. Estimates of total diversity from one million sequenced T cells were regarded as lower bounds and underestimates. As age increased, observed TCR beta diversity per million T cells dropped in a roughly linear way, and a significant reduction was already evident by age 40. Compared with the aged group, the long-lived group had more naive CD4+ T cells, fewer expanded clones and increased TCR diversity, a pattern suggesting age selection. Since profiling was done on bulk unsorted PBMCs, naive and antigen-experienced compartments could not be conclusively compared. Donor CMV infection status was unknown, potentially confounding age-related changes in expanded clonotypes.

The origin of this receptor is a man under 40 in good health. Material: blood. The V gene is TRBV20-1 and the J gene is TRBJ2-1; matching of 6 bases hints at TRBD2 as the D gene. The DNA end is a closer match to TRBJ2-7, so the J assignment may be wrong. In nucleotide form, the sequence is TGCAGTGCTGGTGGCGGGAAACTATACAATGAGCAGTACTTC. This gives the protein CSAGGGKLYNEQYF.